This T cell receptor beta chain emerged from a study of cytomegalovirus exposure and HLA in healthy donors. General study findings and limits: It was assumed in the presence/absence analyses that sequencing depth was roughly uniform across donors.

Primers: 60 Vbeta forward and 13 Jbeta reverse. Profiled with immunoSEQ multiplex PCR; TCRdb holds only in-frame clones, not every one. The sample consists of around 150,000 clones, nearly 90% of them appearing once. With respect to this clone: No antigen is known for it.

CDR3 length: 14 residues. Germline CDR1 MNHNS, CDR2 SASEGT. Trimming took 4 bases from V and 7 from J; bases not matched to a gene: 7. This chain links TRBV6-1 with TRBJ2-4; the match to TRBD2 covers 7 bases. Sequences were obtained from PBMCs. This clonotype was sampled from a woman in her 40s in good health and CMV-seronegative. The CDR3 reads CASSVGGRWNIQYF. The CDR3 nucleotides read TGTGCCAGCAGTGTGGGAGGGCGTTGGAACATTCAGTACTTC.